This paragraph covers one T cell receptor beta chain sequence. The antigen remains undetermined. RNA transcripts served as the template for amplifying TCR beta CDR3 regions. First-round RT-PCR with HTBI primers amplified the TCR CDR3 region. TCRdb reprocessed the multiplex PCR reads via MiXCR and lists one record per CDR3 protein. The sample records approximately 400,000 distinct CDR3 sequences, 14% to 15% being singletons. CDR1 and CDR2 from the germline V gene are SGHNT and YENEEA. This CDR3 is built from 19 residues. V lost 4 bases, J lost 7 bases, and 17 bases stayed unmatched. This specimen belongs to a study of T cells in Graves' hyperthyroidism and ophthalmopathy. General study points: Most expanded thyroid clonotypes above 0.001 recurred in blood. The model foresaw ophthalmopathy a median roughly 6.6 months prior to onset.

The sequenced sample was blood. The chain joins TRBV11-3 to TRBJ2-1; 12 nucleotides agree with TRBD2. The TCR was taken from a young woman with Graves' hyperthyroidism. The CDR3 DNA follows: TGTGCCAGCAGCTCTGACAGAAACCCGGGACTAGCGGGCGGGAATGAGCAGTTCTTC. It yields the protein CASSSDRNPGLAGGNEQFF.